The rows below give T cell receptor beta chains drawn from one sample of a study of T cells in Graves' hyperthyroidism and ophthalmopathy. A single record per CDR3 protein comes from TCRdb applying MiXCR to the multiplex PCR reads. The sample includes hundreds of thousands of distinct CDR3 sequences, around 39% of them seen just once. The sample was blood. The origin of the receptors is a young man with Graves' hyperthyroidism. CDR3s include the opening cysteine and the closing phenylalanine or tryptophan.

cdr3_aa: CASSPGTDVYEQFF; v_call: TRBV14; j_call: -
cdr3_aa: CASREGGKETQYF; v_call: TRBV12-3/TRBV12-4; j_call: TRBJ2-5
cdr3_aa: CSARVASGGPYEQYF; v_call: TRBV20-1; j_call: TRBJ2-7
cdr3_aa: CASRAGFGSPLHF; v_call: TRBV6-4; j_call: TRBJ1-6
cdr3_aa: CASSSTFTSYEQYF; v_call: TRBV5-1; j_call: TRBJ2-7
cdr3_aa: CASSWGLAGGETQYF; v_call: TRBV5-8; j_call: TRBJ2-5
cdr3_aa: CASSEATSNEQYF; v_call: TRBV2; j_call: TRBJ2-7
cdr3_aa: CASSLRRLERETQYF; v_call: TRBV5-1; j_call: TRBJ2-5
cdr3_aa: CASSEGETYEQYF; v_call: TRBV10-2; j_call: TRBJ2-7
cdr3_aa: CASSMGDTYGYTF; v_call: TRBV25-1; j_call: TRBJ1-2
cdr3_aa: CASRHPPVNTEAFF; v_call: TRBV12-3/TRBV12-4; j_call: TRBJ1-1
cdr3_aa: CASSLDILAGEGETQYF; v_call: TRBV7-2; j_call: TRBJ2-5
cdr3_aa: CASSLDNSGANVLTF; v_call: TRBV5-1; j_call: TRBJ2-6
cdr3_aa: CASSQTPGRLNTEAFF; v_call: TRBV7-2; j_call: TRBJ1-1
cdr3_aa: CASMVDRINEKLFF; v_call: TRBV10-3; j_call: TRBJ1-4
cdr3_aa: CASRDDGSEQPQHF; v_call: TRBV10-3; j_call: TRBJ1-5
cdr3_aa: CASSFAPNEQFF; v_call: TRBV5-4; j_call: -
cdr3_aa: CASSVGRGETQYF; v_call: TRBV2; j_call: TRBJ2-5
cdr3_aa: CASSQTDRGGNQPQHF; v_call: TRBV4-1; j_call: TRBJ1-5
cdr3_aa: CASSFGGGLGYEQYF; v_call: TRBV7-8; j_call: TRBJ2-7
cdr3_aa: CASSGDGQNTEAFF; v_call: TRBV9; j_call: TRBJ1-1
cdr3_aa: CASTKQDWANQPQHF; v_call: TRBV2; j_call: TRBJ1-5
cdr3_aa: CASSPGGGLGNQPQHF; v_call: TRBV6-1; j_call: TRBJ1-5
cdr3_aa: CASSQSTDYEQYF; v_call: TRBV4-1; j_call: TRBJ2-7
cdr3_aa: CASSSRGLGETQYF; v_call: TRBV19; j_call: TRBJ2-5